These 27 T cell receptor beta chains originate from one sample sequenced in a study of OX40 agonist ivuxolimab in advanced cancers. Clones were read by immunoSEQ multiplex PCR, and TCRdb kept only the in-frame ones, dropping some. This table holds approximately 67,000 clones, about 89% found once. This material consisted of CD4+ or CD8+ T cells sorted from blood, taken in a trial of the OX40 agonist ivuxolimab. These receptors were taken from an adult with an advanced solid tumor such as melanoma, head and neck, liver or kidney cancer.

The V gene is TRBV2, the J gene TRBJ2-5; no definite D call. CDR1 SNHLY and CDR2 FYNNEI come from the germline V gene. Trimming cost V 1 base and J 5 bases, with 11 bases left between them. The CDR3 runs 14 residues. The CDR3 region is CASSEEARGETQYF. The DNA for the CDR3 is TGTGCCAGCAGTGAAGAAGCCCGTGGGGAGACCCAGTACTTC.

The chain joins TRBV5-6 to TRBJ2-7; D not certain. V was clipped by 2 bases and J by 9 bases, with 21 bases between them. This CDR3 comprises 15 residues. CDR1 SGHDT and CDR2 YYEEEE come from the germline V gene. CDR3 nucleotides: TGTGCCAGCAGCTTCGGGCAGGCCAATGCCCTGGGGCAGTACTTC. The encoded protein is CASSFGQANALGQYF.

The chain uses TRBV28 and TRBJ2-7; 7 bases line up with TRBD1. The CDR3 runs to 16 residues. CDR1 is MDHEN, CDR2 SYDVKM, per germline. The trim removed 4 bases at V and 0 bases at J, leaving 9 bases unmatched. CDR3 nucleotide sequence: TGTGCCAGCAGTTCACCCGGGACAGTGGTCTCCTACGAGCAGTACTTC. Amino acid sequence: CASSSPGTVVSYEQYF.

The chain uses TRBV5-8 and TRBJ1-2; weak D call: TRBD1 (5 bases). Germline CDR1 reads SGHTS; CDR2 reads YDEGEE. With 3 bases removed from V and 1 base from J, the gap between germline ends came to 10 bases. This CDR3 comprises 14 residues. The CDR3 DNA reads TGTGCCAGCAGCTATATACAGGTTAACTATGGCTACACCTTC. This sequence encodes CASSYIQVNYGYTF.

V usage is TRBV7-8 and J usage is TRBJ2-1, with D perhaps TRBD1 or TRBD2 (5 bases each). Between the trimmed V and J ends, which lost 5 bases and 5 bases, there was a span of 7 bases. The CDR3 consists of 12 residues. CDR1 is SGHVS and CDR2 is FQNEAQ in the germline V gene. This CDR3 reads CASSRGDNEQFF. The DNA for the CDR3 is TGTGCCAGCAGCCGAGGGGACAATGAGCAGTTCTTC.

The DNA for the CDR3 is TGTGCCAGCAGCGGACAGGGGAACACTGAAGCTTTCTTT. This sequence encodes CASSGQGNTEAFF. The rearrangement uses TRBV9 and TRBJ1-1; TRBD1 matches 7 bases. V lost 3 bases and J lost 1; bases outside the gene matches: 0. CDR3 length equals 13 residues. Per the germline V gene, CDR1 is SGDLS and CDR2 is YYNGEE.

The CDR3 loop reads CASSNYGRTGGAGSYGYTF. CDR3 sequence (DNA): TGTGCCAGCAGTAATTATGGGAGAACAGGGGGCGCCGGTAGCTATGGCTACACCTTC. The V and J genes are TRBV28 and TRBJ1-2; TRBD1 matches at 9 bases. The CDR3 contains 19 residues. CDR1 MDHEN and CDR2 SYDVKM come from the germline V gene. The V and J ends lost 5 bases and 4 bases, in that order; junction bases with no gene match: 20.

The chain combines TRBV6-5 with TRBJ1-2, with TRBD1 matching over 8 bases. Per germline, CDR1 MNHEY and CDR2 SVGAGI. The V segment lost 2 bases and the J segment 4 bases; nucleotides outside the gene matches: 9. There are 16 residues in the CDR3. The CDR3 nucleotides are TGTGCCAGCAGTTACGGTTTCATGGGGACAGGCTATGGCTACACCTTC. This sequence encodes CASSYGFMGTGYGYTF.

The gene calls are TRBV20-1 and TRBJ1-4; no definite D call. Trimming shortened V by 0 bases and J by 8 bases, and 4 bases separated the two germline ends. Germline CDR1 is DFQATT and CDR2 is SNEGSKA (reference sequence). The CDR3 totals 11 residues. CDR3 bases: TGCAGTGCTAGAGAGTGGGAAAAACTGTTTTTT. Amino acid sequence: CSAREWEKLFF.

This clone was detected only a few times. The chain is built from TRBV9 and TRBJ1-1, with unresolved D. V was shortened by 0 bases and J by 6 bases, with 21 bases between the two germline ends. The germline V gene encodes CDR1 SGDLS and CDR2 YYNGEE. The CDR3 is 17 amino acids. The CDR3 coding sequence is TGTGCCAGCAGCGTAGGGGCTCTGGTAGGGAGAATGGCTGAAGCTTTCTTT. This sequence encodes CASSVGALVGRMAEAFF.

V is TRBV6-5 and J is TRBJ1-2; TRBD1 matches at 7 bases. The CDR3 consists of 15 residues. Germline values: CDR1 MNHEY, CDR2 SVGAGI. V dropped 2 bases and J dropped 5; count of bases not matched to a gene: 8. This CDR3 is CASSYPTQGEYGYTF. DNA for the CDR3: TGTGCCAGCAGTTACCCGACGCAGGGGGAGTATGGCTACACCTTC.

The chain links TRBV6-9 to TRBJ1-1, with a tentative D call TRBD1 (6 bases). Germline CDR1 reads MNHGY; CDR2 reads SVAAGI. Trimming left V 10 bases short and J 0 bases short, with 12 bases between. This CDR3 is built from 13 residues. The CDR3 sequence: CAKYRDMNTEAFF. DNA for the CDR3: TGTGCCAAATACAGGGACATGAACACTGAAGCTTTCTTT.

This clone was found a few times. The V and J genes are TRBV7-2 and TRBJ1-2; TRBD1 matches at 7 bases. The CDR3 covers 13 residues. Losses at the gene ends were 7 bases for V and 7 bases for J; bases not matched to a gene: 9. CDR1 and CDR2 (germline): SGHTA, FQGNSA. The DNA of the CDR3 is TGTGCCAGCACCGCTTTAGGGGGCTCTGGCTACACCTTC. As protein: CASTALGGSGYTF.

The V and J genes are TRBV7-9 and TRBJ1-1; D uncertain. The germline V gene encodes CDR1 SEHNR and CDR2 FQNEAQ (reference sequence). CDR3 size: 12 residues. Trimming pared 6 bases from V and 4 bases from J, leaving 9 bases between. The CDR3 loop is CASSLGATEAFF. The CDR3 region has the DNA TGTGCCAGCAGTCTCGGTGCCACTGAAGCTTTCTTT.

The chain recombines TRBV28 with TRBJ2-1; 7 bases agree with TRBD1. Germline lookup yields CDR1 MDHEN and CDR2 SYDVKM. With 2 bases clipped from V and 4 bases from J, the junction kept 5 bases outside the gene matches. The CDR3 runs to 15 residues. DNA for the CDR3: TGTGCCAGCAGTTTAGGGGACAGCTCTTACAATGAGCAGTTCTTC. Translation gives CASSLGDSSYNEQFF.

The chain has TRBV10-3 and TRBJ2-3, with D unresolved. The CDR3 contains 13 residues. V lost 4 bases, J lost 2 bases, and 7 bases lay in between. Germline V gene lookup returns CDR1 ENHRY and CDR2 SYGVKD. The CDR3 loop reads CAISVTSTDTQYF. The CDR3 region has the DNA TGTGCCATCAGTGTCACCTCCACAGATACGCAGTATTTT.

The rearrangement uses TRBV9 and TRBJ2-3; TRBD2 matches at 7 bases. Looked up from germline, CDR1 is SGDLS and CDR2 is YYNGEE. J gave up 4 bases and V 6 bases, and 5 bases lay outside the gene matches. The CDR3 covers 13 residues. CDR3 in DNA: TGTGCCAGCAACCGGGAGGTAGCAGATACGCAGTATTTT. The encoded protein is CASNREVADTQYF.

This CDR3 reads CASSPFIGQKNTEAFF. The CDR3, as DNA: TGTGCCAGCTCACCTTTCATAGGACAGAAGAACACTGAAGCTTTCTTT. The J gene is TRBJ1-1, the V gene TRBV18; possible D gene TRBD1, 6 bases. V was trimmed by 3 bases and J by 1 base, leaving 15 bases between them. Germline V lookup: CDR1 KGHSH, CDR2 LQKENI. The CDR3 has 16 amino acids.

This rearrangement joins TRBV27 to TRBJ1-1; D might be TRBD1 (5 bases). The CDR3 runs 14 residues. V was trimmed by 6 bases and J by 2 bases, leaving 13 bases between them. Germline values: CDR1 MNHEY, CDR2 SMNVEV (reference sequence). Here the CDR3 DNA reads TGTGCCAGCAGGCAAACAGGAGTAAACACTGAAGCTTTCTTT. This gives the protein CASRQTGVNTEAFF.

In nucleotides, the CDR3 is TGTGCCAGTAGCGCCCTGATGGCGCCGAGCACAGATACGCAGTATTTT. It codes for CASSALMAPSTDTQYF. V usage is TRBV19 and J usage is TRBJ2-3; unclear D gene. CDR1 is LNHDA, CDR2 SQIVND, per germline (reference sequence). The CDR3 extends over 16 amino acids. Trimming took 6 bases from V and 0 from J, leaving 16 bases between them.

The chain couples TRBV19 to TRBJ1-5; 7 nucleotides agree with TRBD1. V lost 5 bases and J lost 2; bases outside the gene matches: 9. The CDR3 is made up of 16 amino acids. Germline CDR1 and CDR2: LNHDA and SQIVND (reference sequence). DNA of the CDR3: TGTGCCAGTAGTCAAGGGGACAGCTGGGGCAATCAGCCCCAGCATTTT. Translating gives CASSQGDSWGNQPQHF.

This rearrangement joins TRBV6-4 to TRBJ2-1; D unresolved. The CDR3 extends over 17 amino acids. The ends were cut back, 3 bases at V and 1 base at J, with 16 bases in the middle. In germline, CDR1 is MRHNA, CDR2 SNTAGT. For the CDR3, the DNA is TGTGCCAGCAGTGAATCCCCCCGGCATGATTCCTACAATGAGCAGTTCTTC. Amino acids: CASSESPRHDSYNEQFF.

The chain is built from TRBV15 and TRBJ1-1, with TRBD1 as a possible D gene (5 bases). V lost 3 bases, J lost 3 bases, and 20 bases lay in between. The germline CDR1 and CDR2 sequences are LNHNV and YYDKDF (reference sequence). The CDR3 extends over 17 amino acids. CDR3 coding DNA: TGTGCCACCAGCAGTCGGGTGGGGCAGCCCGGGGACACTGAAGCTTTCTTT. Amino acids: CATSSRVGQPGDTEAFF. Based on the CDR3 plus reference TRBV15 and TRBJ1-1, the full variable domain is DAMVIQNPRYQVTQFGKPVTLSCSQTLNHNVMYWYQQKSSQAPKLLFHYYDKDFNNEADTPDNFQSRRPNTSFCFLDIRSPGLGDTAMYLCATSSRVGQPGDTEAFFGQGTRLTVV.

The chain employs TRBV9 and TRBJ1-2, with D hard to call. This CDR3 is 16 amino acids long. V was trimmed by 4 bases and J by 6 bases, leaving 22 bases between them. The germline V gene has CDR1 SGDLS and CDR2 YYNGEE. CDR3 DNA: TGTGCCAGCAGCCTCTCGTGGAGGTTCTATTTTCATGGCTACACCTTC. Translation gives CASSLSWRFYFHGYTF.

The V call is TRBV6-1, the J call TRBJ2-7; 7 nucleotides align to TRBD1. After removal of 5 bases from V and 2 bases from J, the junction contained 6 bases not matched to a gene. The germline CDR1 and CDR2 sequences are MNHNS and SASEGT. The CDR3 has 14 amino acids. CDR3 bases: TGTGCCAGCAGTCTACAGGGGACGCCCTACGAGCAGTACTTC. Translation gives CASSLQGTPYEQYF.

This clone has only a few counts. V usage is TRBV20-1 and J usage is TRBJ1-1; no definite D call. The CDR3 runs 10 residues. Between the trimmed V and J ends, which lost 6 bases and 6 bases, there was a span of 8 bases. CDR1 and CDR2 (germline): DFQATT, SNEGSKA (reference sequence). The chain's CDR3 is CSAGKAEAFF. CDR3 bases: TGCAGTGCCGGGAAGGCTGAAGCTTTCTTT.

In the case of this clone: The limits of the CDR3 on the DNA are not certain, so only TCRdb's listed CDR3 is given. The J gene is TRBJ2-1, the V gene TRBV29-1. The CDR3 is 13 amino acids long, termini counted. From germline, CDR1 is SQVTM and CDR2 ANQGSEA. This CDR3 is CSVPAISYNEQFF.